This T cell receptor beta chain appears in the sequencing data of a study of blood T cells in healthy people across ages. Study findings and constraints: For the donors, CMV status was unknown and possibly confounded expanded clonotype changes. Older age went with lower TCR beta diversity per million T cells, in a roughly linear way.

V was cut by 7 bases and J by 2 bases, with 13 bases left in between. CDR1 ENHRY and CDR2 SYGVKD come from the germline V gene. The CDR3 is made up of 14 amino acids. As regards this clonotype: Its antigen is unknown.

Together with a sample-barcoded 5' primer, a J-beta primer mix was included in a second PCR lasting roughly 6 to 12 cycles. Each CDR3 protein gets one entry after TCRdb re-called the 5' RACE reads with MiXCR. The data hold 550,000 to 650,000 distinct CDR3 sequences, with over 25% observed a single time. This same sample was also part of a study on T cells of mothers and their children. As that report states: Donation came from a few healthy Caucasian mothers together with their six children.

The material sequenced was blood. The receptor comes from a boy aged 2-15 years in good health. The gene calls are TRBV10-3 and TRBJ2-3, with D maybe TRBD2 (5 bases). CDR3 protein: CAIKPGIDTDTQYF. CDR3 nucleotide sequence: TGTGCCATCAAACCGGGGATTGACACAGATACGCAGTATTTT.